This TCR beta chain was identified during a study of OX40 agonist ivuxolimab in advanced cancers. Study-wide results and caveats: Averaging showed that CD8+ T cells had more expanded clones than CD4+ did.

In the case of this clone: The antigen remains undetermined.

Germline V lookup: CDR1 LNHDA, CDR2 SQIVND (reference sequence). CDR3 length equals 16 residues. V was clipped by 5 bases and J by 5 bases; unmatched bases: 9. Produced via immunoSEQ multiplex PCR; TCRdb's table is partial and in-frame only. The sample contains around 62,000 clones, around 87% of which appear only once. V usage is TRBV19 and J usage is TRBJ1-1; 12 bases are shared with TRBD1. This specimen was CD4+ or CD8+ T cells sorted from blood, taken in a trial of the OX40 agonist ivuxolimab. This receptor was taken from an adult with an advanced solid tumor such as melanoma, head and neck, liver or kidney cancer. The CDR3 DNA reads TGTGCCAGTAGTCGTCCCGGGACAGGGGGCAGGACTGAAGCTTTCTTT. Translation: CASSRPGTGGRTEAFF. The full variable domain, in which reference TRBV19 and TRBJ1-1 provide the parts outside the CDR3, is DGGITQSPKYLFRKEGQNVTLSCEQNLNHDAMYWYRQDPGQGLRLIYYSQIVNDFQKGDIAEGYSVSREKKESFPLTVTSAQKNPTAFYLCASSRPGTGGRTEAFFGQGTRLTVV.